These 3 T cell receptor beta chains were sequenced from one sample in a study of blood T cell repertoires in COVID-19. Assay used: immunoSEQ multiplex PCR; TCRdb lists only in-frame clones, some missing. The table lists hundreds of thousands of clones, 88% of them singletons. Sequenced material: peripheral blood. The receptors come from a woman in her 30s with COVID-19, enrolled during active disease.

The genes are TRBV27 and TRBJ2-3; 14 nucleotides line up with TRBD2. There are 16 residues in the CDR3. V lost 6 bases to trimming and J lost 2 bases; unmatched junction nucleotides: 4. Germline CDR1 and CDR2: MNHEY and SMNVEV (reference sequence). CDR3 in DNA: TGTGCCAGCAGCCAGGGACTAGCGGGAGTCACAGATACGCAGTATTTT. Its translation: CASSQGLAGVTDTQYF.

This clone was recorded once. CDR3 coding DNA: TGTGCCAGCAGTTGGGACAGGGGAAACACTGAAGCTTTCTTT. Its translation: CASSWDRGNTEAFF. This chain links TRBV2 with TRBJ1-1; 10 positions match TRBD1. The trim removed 5 bases at V and 2 bases at J, leaving 2 bases unmatched. The CDR3 is made up of 14 amino acids. CDR1 and CDR2 (germline): SNHLY, FYNNEI. The full variable domain, with the rest looked up from reference TRBV2 and TRBJ1-1, is EPEVTQTPSHQVTQMGQEVILRCVPISNHLYFYWYRQILGQKVEFLVSFYNNEISEKSEIFDDQFSVERPDGSNFTLKIRSTKLEDSAMYFCASSWDRGNTEAFFGQGTRLTVV.

The chain recombines TRBV3-1 (or the pseudogene TRBV3-2) with TRBJ2-6; TRBD1 might be the D (5 bases). CDR1 is LGHDT and CDR2 is YNNKEL in the germline V gene (reference sequence). This CDR3 is 20 amino acids long. The V end was cut by 4 bases, the J end by 2 bases, with 24 bases between. The CDR3: CASSPLTVMGIGTGANVLTF. DNA of the CDR3: TGTGCCAGCAGCCCGCTGACAGTAATGGGCATAGGTACTGGGGCCAACGTCCTGACTTTC.